This T cell receptor beta chain derives from a study of blood T cell repertoires in COVID-19. Study summary: The samples span acute and convalescent COVID-19 from the United States, Italy and Spain.

In germline, CDR1 is SGHNT, CDR2 YYREEE (reference sequence). V dropped 3 bases and J dropped 4 bases, with 10 bases sitting between them. The CDR3 is 13 residues long. The data were produced by immunoSEQ multiplex PCR, yet TCRdb's version contains in-frame clones alone and is incomplete. The sample holds under 40,000 clones, approximately 93% seen once. Material for sequencing was peripheral blood. This sequence was found in a male donor with active COVID-19. The chain employs TRBV5-4 and TRBJ1-2; possible D gene TRBD1, 5 bases. The CDR3 DNA follows: TGTGCCAGCAGCTCCCAGGGATTCTATGGCTACACCTTC. Translation gives CASSSQGFYGYTF.